This paragraph covers one T cell receptor beta chain sequence. Per the original methods: How many nucleated cells were present was estimated from reference gene primer amplification. Assay used: immunoSEQ multiplex PCR; TCRdb lists only in-frame clones, some missing. From that table come the V and J calls and clone size; the DNA was used to work out D and trimming. The sample records about 370,000 clones, 70% to 90% being singletons. Seattle's cohort entered during active infection and was followed longitudinally. The record originates from a study of blood T cell repertoires in COVID-19. Study overall: Both acute and convalescent COVID-19 samples were obtained from the United States, Italy and Spain.

Looked up from germline, CDR1 is SEHNR and CDR2 is FQNEAQ (reference sequence). V lost 4 bases, J lost 5 bases, and 7 bases stayed unmatched. The CDR3 sequence is 14 residues long. Specimen: peripheral blood. The chain is built from TRBV7-9 and TRBJ1-1; 7 bases are a match to TRBD1. This sequence was found in a woman in her twenties or thirties with COVID-19, enrolled during active disease. Here the CDR3 reads CASSSGTVGTEAFF. CDR3 coding DNA: TGTGCCAGCAGCTCCGGGACAGTGGGTACTGAAGCTTTCTTT.